This entry lists 11 T cell receptor beta chains sequenced from one sample in a study of multiple sclerosis patients with progressive multifocal leukoencephalopathy. Data came from immunoSEQ multiplex PCR; TCRdb stores just in-frame clones and leaves some out. Of 25,000 to 35,000 clones listed, 85% to 90% were seen once; the top ten hold less than 1.6%. The time point: 6 months of natalizumab therapy. Source: PBMCs, taken from a patient treated with natalizumab. The receptors here all came from a human donor with multiple sclerosis.

In this sample, this clone turned up a few times. J is TRBJ1-2 and V is TRBV2, with 10 nucleotides matching TRBD1. Germline V gene sequence: CDR1 SNHLY, CDR2 FYNNEI. This CDR3 has 14 residues. This chain's CDR3 is CATTGQGNAYGYTF. Here the CDR3 DNA reads TGTGCGACCACGGGACAGGGGAATGCCTATGGCTACACCTTC.

The rearrangement uses TRBV19 and TRBJ2-4; unclear D gene. The CDR3 is 13 residues long. Germline loops: CDR1 LNHDA, CDR2 SQIVND (reference sequence). Trimming took off 4 bases at V and 0 bases at J, with 4 bases between the two ends. This chain's CDR3 is CASSTLAKNIQYF. CDR3 bases: TGTGCCAGTAGTACCCTAGCCAAAAACATTCAGTACTTC.

This clone appeared once. V usage is TRBV4-3 and J usage is TRBJ2-7; 7 bases align to TRBD2. The CDR3 is 16 amino acids. Per the germline V gene, CDR1 is LGHNA and CDR2 is YSLEER. Losses at the gene ends were 0 bases for V and 2 bases for J; bases not matched to a gene: 7. CDR3 coding DNA: TGCGCCAGCAGCCAAGAGCTCCGCGGGAGCCCCTACGAGCAGTACTTC. Its translation is CASSQELRGSPYEQYF.

CDR3 protein: CASSLGGQGATFAYEQYF. The CDR3 bases are TGTGCCAGCAGTTTAGGGGGACAGGGGGCGACTTTTGCCTACGAGCAGTACTTC. This chain joins TRBV28 and TRBJ2-7, with TRBD1 matching over 12 bases. The CDR3 totals 18 residues. Per germline, CDR1 MDHEN and CDR2 SYDVKM. J was trimmed by 2 bases and V by 2 bases; bases with no gene match: 10.

The gene calls are TRBV11-1 and TRBJ2-1; 8 bases are a match to TRBD2. Trimming removed 1 base from V and 9 bases from J; junction bases left unmatched: 2. This CDR3 comprises 13 residues. Germline assignment: CDR1 SGHAT and CDR2 FQDESV (reference sequence). CDR3: CASSLGREAEQFF. The CDR3 bases are TGTGCCAGCAGCTTAGGGCGGGAGGCTGAGCAGTTCTTC.

This clone was recorded a few times. V and J are TRBV13 and TRBJ2-3; 8 positions agree with TRBD2. Germline V lookup: CDR1 PRHDT, CDR2 FYEKMQ (reference sequence). The CDR3 is 15 residues long. Losses at the gene ends were 1 base for V and 5 bases for J; bases not matched to a gene: 5. For the CDR3, the DNA is TGTGCCAGCAGCTTAGCGGGAGGGCCTGAAGATACGCAGTATTTT. Translation: CASSLAGGPEDTQYF.

This chain joins TRBV10-3 and TRBJ2-7; 7 bases agree with TRBD1. Per the germline V gene, CDR1 is ENHRY and CDR2 is SYGVKD. The trim removed 6 bases at V and 2 bases at J, leaving 7 bases unmatched. The CDR3 is 14 amino acids. The CDR3 reads CAIRSWDSAYEQYF. In DNA, the CDR3 is TGTGCCATCAGATCCTGGGACAGTGCCTACGAGCAGTACTTC.

The chain carries TRBV28 and TRBJ2-5; D might be TRBD2 (5 bases). CDR3 size: 14 residues. The V gene lost 3 bases and the J gene lost 2 bases, with 10 bases spanning the gap. Per germline, CDR1 MDHEN and CDR2 SYDVKM. The CDR3 DNA reads as TGTGCCAGCAGTTTTCCCCCGGGACAAGAGACCCAGTACTTC. Translation: CASSFPPGQETQYF.

This clone was detected only a few times. The gene calls are TRBV7-2 and TRBJ2-7; the match to TRBD1 covers 8 bases. CDR1 is SGHTA, CDR2 FQGNSA, per germline. V lost 1 base and J lost 3; bases outside the gene matches: 5. The CDR3 is 15 amino acids. This CDR3 reads CASSLGGTGVYEQYF. As DNA, the CDR3 is TGTGCCAGCAGCTTAGGGGGGACAGGAGTCTACGAGCAGTACTTC. The complete variable domain, with remaining parts taken from reference TRBV7-2 and TRBJ2-7, reads GAGVSQSPSNKVTEKGKDVELRCDPISGHTALYWYRQSLGQGLEFLIYFQGNSAPDKSGLPSDRFSAERTGGSVSTLTIQRTQQEDSAVYLCASSLGGTGVYEQYFGPGTRLTVT.

The rearrangement uses TRBV4-3 and TRBJ2-7; D is perhaps TRBD1 (6 bases). Germline-derived CDR1 and CDR2 are LGHNA and YSLEER. Trimming left V 1 base short and J 4 bases short, with 11 bases between. The CDR3 spans 14 residues. The CDR3 spells CASSQGTQGYEQYF. The CDR3 bases are TGCGCCAGCAGCCAAGGCACCCAGGGGTACGAGCAGTACTTC.

V and J are TRBV30 and TRBJ1-5; 7 bases fit TRBD1. The CDR3 loop spans 13 amino acids. Germline CDR1 GTSNPN, CDR2 SVGIG (reference sequence). V gave up 2 bases and J gave up 6 bases; unmatched junction bases: 4. CDR3: CAWSPDRAQPQHF. The DNA for the CDR3 is TGTGCCTGGAGTCCAGACAGGGCTCAGCCCCAGCATTTT. Looking up the rest from reference TRBV30 and TRBJ1-5 gives the full variable domain: SQTIHQWPATLVQPVGSPLSLECTVEGTSNPNLYWYRQAAGRGLQLLFYSVGIGQISSEVPQNLSASRPQDRQFILSSKKLLLSDSGFYLCAWSPDRAQPQHFGDGTRLSIL.